The rows below give T cell receptor beta chains drawn from one sample of a study of blood T cell repertoires in COVID-19. Using immunoSEQ multiplex PCR, the repertoire was profiled, and TCRdb retains in-frame clones only, with some absent. The sample records fewer than 65,000 clones, 70% to 85% being singletons. Input material: peripheral blood. These receptors were obtained from a man in his 70s with acute or convalescent COVID-19. CDR3s include the opening cysteine and the closing phenylalanine or tryptophan. D genes are given only for firm matches. Size is stated for part of the rows, as once, few or many counts, or as a class when the clone is expanded.

v_call	cdr3_length	j_call	d_call	clone_size	cdr3_nt	cdr3_aa
TRBV7-7	15	TRBJ2-1	TRBD2	.	TGTGCCAGCAGCTTGACTAGCGGGGCCTACAATGAGCAGTTCTTC	CASSLTSGAYNEQFF
TRBV5-1	14	TRBJ1-2	TRBD1	.	TGCGCCAGCAGCTTAGCGACAGGGCAGGATGGCTACACCTTC	CASSLATGQDGYTF
TRBV5-4	16	TRBJ2-2	TRBD2	.	TGTGCCAGCAGCCCCGGGGTAGTAGCGGGCACCGGGGAGCTGTTTTTT	CASSPGVVAGTGELFF
TRBV19	16	TRBJ2-3	TRBD2	.	TGTGCCAGTAGTATTCCGGGGGACGGGGGGACAGATACGCAGTATTTT	CASSIPGDGGTDTQYF
TRBV28	16	TRBJ1-5	.	few	TGTGCCAGCAGTCCCCTGCGGGGGGGGGCAAGACAGCCCCAGCATTTT	CASSPLRGGARQPQHF
TRBV30	19	TRBJ2-2	.	once	TGTGCCGGCGAGCTTAGCATCGGTTTGGACTTCAGTGGCACCGGGGAGCTGTTTTTT	CAGELSIGLDFSGTGELFF
TRBV6-5	14	TRBJ2-2	TRBD2	.	TGTGCCAGCATCCAGAATAGCGGGGACGGGGAGCTGTTTTTT	CASIQNSGDGELFF
TRBV5-5	15	TRBJ2-7	TRBD2	.	TGTGCCAGCAGGGGGTTGACTAGCGGAAGGCACGAGCAGTACTTC	CASRGLTSGRHEQYF
TRBV4-3	14	TRBJ2-5	TRBD1	.	TGCGCCAGCAGCCCGAGGACAGGGAGTGAGACCCAGTACTTC	CASSPRTGSETQYF
TRBV28	14	TRBJ2-5	TRBD2	once	TGTGCCAGCAGCCCCCCGGGAGGGATGGAGACCCAGTACTTC	CASSPPGGMETQYF
TRBV4-2	14	TRBJ2-3	.	.	TGTGCCAGCAGCCCCCGACTACTCACAGATACGCAGTATTTT	CASSPRLLTDTQYF
TRBV19	16	TRBJ2-2	TRBD2	.	TGTGCCAGTAGTGGTAGCGGGGGGTATTACACCGGGGAGCTGTTTTTT	CASSGSGGYYTGELFF
TRBV5-5	15	TRBJ1-2	.	few	TGTGCCAGCAGCTTGGGTCGGGACAAGGGCTATGGCTACACCTTC	CASSLGRDKGYGYTF
TRBV6-6	16	TRBJ2-1	TRBD2	few	TGTGCCAGCAGTCGTCCGGGACTAGCGGGGGATAATGAGCAGTTCTTC	CASSRPGLAGDNEQFF
TRBV7-2	15	TRBJ2-5	.	once	TGTGCCAGCAGCTTGGGGCTGCTCTTCCAAGAGACCCAGTACTTC	CASSLGLLFQETQYF
TRBV28	15	TRBJ2-1	TRBD2	.	TGTGCCAGTACTATGGGGCGGGAGCTTGTCTATGAGCAGTTCTTC	CASTMGRELVYEQFF
TRBV3-1/TRBV3-2	15	TRBJ2-5	TRBD2	.	TGTGCCAGCAGCCATACGGGGGAGGGAACAGAGACCCAGTACTTC	CASSHTGEGTETQYF
TRBV3-1/TRBV3-2	14	TRBJ1-6	.	few	TGTGCCAGCAAAAGGAGCTCCTATAATTCACCCCTCCACTTT	CASKRSSYNSPLHF
TRBV9	15	TRBJ2-2	.	.	TGTGCCAGCAGCGTAGTCCCTTCGAACACCGGGGAGCTGTTTTTT	CASSVVPSNTGELFF
TRBV2	15	TRBJ2-3	TRBD2	.	TGTGCCAGCAGGTTGGGACTAGAGAGCACAGATACGCAGTATTTT	CASRLGLESTDTQYF
TRBV7-9	14	TRBJ2-5	TRBD2	once	TGTGCCAGCAGCCCGGGACTAGATTTTGAGACCCAGTACTTC	CASSPGLDFETQYF
TRBV7-9	14	TRBJ2-7	.	once	TGTGCCAGCAGCTTTCGGGGGTCGGCCTACGAGCAGTACTTC	CASSFRGSAYEQYF
TRBV5-4	17	TRBJ2-5	TRBD2	.	TGTGCCAGCAGCTTGGAGGGACTAGCGGGAGATAGAGAGACCCAGTACTTC	CASSLEGLAGDRETQYF
TRBV7-2	16	TRBJ2-3	.	once	TGTGCCAGCAGCATCCAGTCTAGTGGGGGGTCAGATACGCAGTATTTT	CASSIQSSGGSDTQYF
TRBV13	14	TRBJ2-3	.	.	TGTGCCAGCAGGCAGGCTGCAGTATCAGATACGCAGTATTTT	CASRQAAVSDTQYF
TRBV7-8	15	TRBJ2-1	TRBD2	.	TGTGCCAGCAGCGGTAGCGGGGTGACTTACAATGAGCAGTTCTTC	CASSGSGVTYNEQFF
TRBV10-3	15	TRBJ1-6	TRBD1	.	TGTGCCATCAGTGGGCTCGGACAGGGGGGAGCACCCCTCCACTTT	CAISGLGQGGAPLHF
TRBV11-2	14	TRBJ2-7	TRBD2	.	TGTGCCAGCACCTCTCTCGGGGGGATTTACGAGCAGTACTTC	CASTSLGGIYEQYF
TRBV30	15	TRBJ1-6	.	.	TGTGCCTGGAGTACCGGGACGCCGGGGGATTCACCCCTCCACTTT	CAWSTGTPGDSPLHF
TRBV16	14	TRBJ2-5	.	few	TGTGCCAGCAGCCAATCGGTCGGGAAAGAGACCCAGTACTTC	CASSQSVGKETQYF
TRBV5-4	14	TRBJ2-3	TRBD1	many	TGTGCCAGCAGCTGGACAGGGGTGGCAGATACGCAGTATTTT	CASSWTGVADTQYF
TRBV27	17	TRBJ2-2	TRBD2	.	TGTGCCAGCAGTTTTACTAGCGGGGGGTCGGTCACCGGGGAGCTGTTTTTT	CASSFTSGGSVTGELFF
TRBV12-5	14	TRBJ1-2	.	few	TGTGCTAGTGGTTCCCTACCCAGCACGGGAGGCTACACCTTC	CASGSLPSTGGYTF
TRBV23-1	15	TRBJ1-1	TRBD1	.	TGCGCCAGCAGTCCTACACAGGGGGTGAACACTGAAGCTTTCTTT	CASSPTQGVNTEAFF
TRBV5-1	14	TRBJ1-6	.	.	TGCGCCAGCAGCTTGGCCCGGGGGGGTTCACCCCTCCACTTT	CASSLARGGSPLHF
TRBV28	14	TRBJ2-7	.	once	TGTGCCAGCAGGACCGGGCCCCAGAGGGACGAGCAGTACTTC	CASRTGPQRDEQYF
TRBV6-1	16	TRBJ2-3	.	.	TGTGCCAGCAGTGTTAAGCACTTATCTAGCACAGATACGCAGTATTTT	CASSVKHLSSTDTQYF
TRBV19	16	TRBJ1-4	.	.	TGTGCCAGTAGTACAGGGGTCTGGGGTATCGGTGAAAAACTGTTTTTT	CASSTGVWGIGEKLFF
TRBV10-3	16	TRBJ1-1	.	.	TGTGCCATCAGCCAGTTAGGGGAGGGCCTGAACACTGAAGCTTTCTTT	CAISQLGEGLNTEAFF
TRBV28	14	TRBJ1-5	TRBD1	.	TGTGCCAGCAGTTTAGCAGGGGGCGTTCAGCCCCAGCATTTT	CASSLAGGVQPQHF
TRBV27	16	TRBJ2-3	.	.	TGTGCCAGCAGTTTATCGATCACACCTCCAGGGGTTACGCAGTATTTT	CASSLSITPPGVTQYF
TRBV15	16	TRBJ1-4	.	.	TGTGCCACCAGCAGAGACCCCGGACAGTTTAATGAAAAACTGTTTTTT	CATSRDPGQFNEKLFF
TRBV5-1	15	TRBJ2-1	.	.	TGCGCCAGCAGCTTGGACGTGGGGGGGCCTCGTGAGCAGTTCTTC	CASSLDVGGPREQFF
TRBV3-1/TRBV3-2	18	TRBJ2-7	TRBD2	many	TGTGCCAGCAGCCAAGGGTCGGTAGCGGGAGGGGGGGCTTTTGAGCAGTACTTC	CASSQGSVAGGGAFEQYF
TRBV6-5	15	TRBJ1-4	TRBD1	.	TGTGCCAGCAGCGCGGACAGGGGATCTAATGAAAAACTGTTTTTT	CASSADRGSNEKLFF
TRBV7-2	12	TRBJ1-4	.	.	TGTGCCAGCAGAAGCAATAATGAAAAACTGTTTTTT	CASRSNNEKLFF
TRBV3-1/TRBV3-2	17	TRBJ2-2	TRBD2	.	TGTGCCAGCAGGCAGCTAGCGGGGGGCCCGGGTACCGGGGAGCTGTTTTTT	CASRQLAGGPGTGELFF
TRBV5-1	14	TRBJ1-1	.	.	TGCGCCAGCAGCTTGCAGGGGAGGAACACTGAAGCTTTCTTT	CASSLQGRNTEAFF
TRBV19	16	TRBJ2-5	TRBD2	.	TGTGCCAGTAGGCCAACCGGGACTAGCGGGGTGGAGACCCAGTACTTC	CASRPTGTSGVETQYF
TRBV4-3	15	TRBJ2-3	TRBD1	.	TGCGCCAGCAGCAAACGGACAGGGGCAGGAGATACGCAGTATTTT	CASSKRTGAGDTQYF
TRBV6-5	14	TRBJ1-2	.	.	TGTGCCAGCAGTTACTCGAATGAGCTCTATGGCTACACCTTC	CASSYSNELYGYTF
TRBV6-2/TRBV6-3	14	TRBJ1-5	TRBD1	.	TGTGCCAGCAGTTACTCCGGGACAGGCCAGCCCCAGCATTTT	CASSYSGTGQPQHF
TRBV19	15	TRBJ1-1	TRBD1	.	TGTGCCAGTAGTCATCAGACAGGGGGCATCACTGAAGCTTTCTTT	CASSHQTGGITEAFF
TRBV4-3	16	TRBJ1-2	.	.	TGCGCCAGCAGCCAAGATCTGGTCAGGGGAAGGTATGGCTACACCTTC	CASSQDLVRGRYGYTF
TRBV7-3	16	TRBJ2-3	.	.	TGTGCCAGCAGCCCCCAAGCGGGTCTAAGCACAGATACGCAGTATTTT	CASSPQAGLSTDTQYF